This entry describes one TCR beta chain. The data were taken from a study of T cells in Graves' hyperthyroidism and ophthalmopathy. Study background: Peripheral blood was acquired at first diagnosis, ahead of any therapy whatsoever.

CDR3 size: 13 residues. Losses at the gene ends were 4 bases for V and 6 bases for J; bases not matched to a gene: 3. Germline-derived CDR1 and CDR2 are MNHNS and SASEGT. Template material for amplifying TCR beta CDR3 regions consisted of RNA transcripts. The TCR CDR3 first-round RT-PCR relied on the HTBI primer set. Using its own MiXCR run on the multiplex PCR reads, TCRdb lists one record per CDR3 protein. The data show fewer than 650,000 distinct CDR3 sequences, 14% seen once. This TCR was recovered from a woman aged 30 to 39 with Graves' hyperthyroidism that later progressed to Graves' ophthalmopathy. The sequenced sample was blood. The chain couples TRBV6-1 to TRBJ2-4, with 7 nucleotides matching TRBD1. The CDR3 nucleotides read TGTGCCAGCAGTGGAAACAGGGGAAACATTCAGTACTTC. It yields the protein CASSGNRGNIQYF.